The 14 T cell receptor beta chains in this list originate from one sample, sequenced in a study of blood T cell repertoires in COVID-19. The assay was immunoSEQ multiplex PCR, and TCRdb's table has in-frame clones only and misses some. The sample shows around 300,000 clones, approximately 92% of them seen only once. The sample was PBMCs or T cells enriched from blood (not recorded which). These receptors were collected from a woman under 30 who had recovered from COVID-19.

This clone was recorded a few times. This chain links TRBV7-2 with TRBJ2-1, with 14 nucleotides matching TRBD2. Germline V gene lookup returns CDR1 SGHTA and CDR2 FQGNSA. This CDR3 is built from 17 residues. Trimming at V came to 4 bases and at J to 6 bases, leaving 8 bases not matched to a gene. As DNA, the CDR3 is TGTGCCAGCAGCTCAACCTCCGGGACTAGCGGGGGCAATGAGCAGTTCTTC. Its translation is CASSSTSGTSGGNEQFF.

The V and J genes are TRBV25-1 and TRBJ2-7, with TRBD1 matching 10 bases. This CDR3 is built from 14 residues. Trimming at V came to 3 bases and at J to 3 bases, leaving 2 bases not matched to a gene. CDR1 is MGHDK, CDR2 SYGVNS, per germline. Here the CDR3 DNA reads TGTGCCAGCAGTGATGGGACAGGGGACTACGAGCAGTACTTC. Protein product: CASSDGTGDYEQYF.

This chain uses TRBV2 with TRBJ1-6; no firm D call. The germline CDR1 and CDR2 sequences are SNHLY and FYNNEI. This CDR3 is 15 amino acids long. Trimming cost V 6 bases and J 3 bases, with 12 bases left between them. The chain's CDR3 is CASSTEGSYNSPLHF. For the CDR3, the DNA is TGTGCCAGCAGCACGGAGGGCAGCTATAATTCACCCCTCCACTTT.

The chain joins TRBV5-1 to TRBJ1-1; 9 positions agree with TRBD1. CDR3 length equals 14 residues. Germline V gives CDR1 SGHRS, CDR2 YFSETQ. The V and J ends lost 4 bases and 5 bases, in that order; junction bases with no gene match: 6. The CDR3 DNA reads as TGCGCCAGCAGCACCGGGACAGGGCTAACTGAAGCTTTCTTT. Translated, it gives CASSTGTGLTEAFF.

DNA for the CDR3: TGTGCCAGCAGCTTTGGGCGAGCGGGGGCCTCAGTCTACGAGCAGTACTTC. It translates to CASSFGRAGASVYEQYF. J is TRBJ2-7 and V is TRBV7-9; TRBD2 matches at 8 bases. J was trimmed by 3 bases and V by 3 bases; bases with no gene match: 13. Germline V gene data show CDR1 as SEHNR and CDR2 as FQNEAQ (reference sequence). The CDR3 contains 17 residues.

The rearrangement links TRBV5-1 to TRBJ2-7; D might be TRBD1 (7 bases). This CDR3 region has 16 residues. The germline CDR1 and CDR2 sequences are SGHRS and YFSETQ. Trimming cost V 4 bases and J 3 bases, with 20 bases left between them. CDR3 protein: CASSHRPQGGFYEQYF. In DNA, the CDR3 is TGCGCCAGCAGCCACCGACCGCAGGGGGGATTCTACGAGCAGTACTTC.

The chain carries TRBV27 and TRBJ2-1; D may be TRBD2 (7 bases). There are 16 residues in the CDR3. Germline V gives CDR1 MNHEY, CDR2 SMNVEV (reference sequence). Trimming left V 0 bases short and J 3 bases short, with 12 bases between. The CDR3 sequence is CASSLSGGAHYNEQFF. CDR3 in DNA: TGTGCCAGCAGTTTATCTGGGGGGGCCCACTACAATGAGCAGTTCTTC.

The V call is TRBV5-4, the J call TRBJ2-2; TRBD2 aligns across 12 bases. There are 15 residues in the CDR3. Germline V gives CDR1 SGHNT, CDR2 YYREEE (reference sequence). J gave up 5 bases and V 4 bases, and 3 bases lay outside the gene matches. Written as DNA, the CDR3 is TGTGCCAGCAGCCTAGCGGGGGGGTTAACCGGGGAGCTGTTTTTT. Translating it yields CASSLAGGLTGELFF.

This sequence joins TRBV19 and TRBJ1-1; no definite D call. The V gene's germline CDR1 is LNHDA and CDR2 SQIVND (reference sequence). V dropped 5 bases and J dropped 3 bases, with 10 bases sitting between them. The CDR3 spans 13 residues. This CDR3 is CASSLEIDTEAFF. The CDR3 DNA reads as TGTGCCAGTAGTTTGGAGATTGACACTGAAGCTTTCTTT.

J is TRBJ2-1 and V is TRBV10-3, with 12 bases matching TRBD1. The CDR3 loop spans 14 amino acids. The germline V gene encodes CDR1 ENHRY and CDR2 SYGVKD. With 3 bases clipped from V and 13 bases from J, the junction kept 7 bases outside the gene matches. The CDR3 sequence: CAISDYEGTGGQFF. The CDR3 DNA follows: TGTGCCATCAGTGACTACGAGGGGACAGGGGGCCAGTTCTTC.

The rearrangement joins TRBV14 to TRBJ1-6; 7 bases are shared with TRBD1. V shed 4 bases and J 4 bases; nucleotides not matched to a gene: 1. This CDR3 has 14 amino acids. Germline values: CDR1 SGHDN, CDR2 FVKESK. The CDR3 reads CASSLTGYNSPLHF. DNA for the CDR3: TGTGCCAGCAGCCTGACAGGGTATAATTCACCCCTCCACTTT.

The CDR3 reads CASSVRSGGPSGANVLTF. CDR3 DNA sequence: TGTGCCAGCAGCGTAAGGTCAGGGGGTCCCTCTGGGGCCAACGTCCTGACTTTC. This chain joins TRBV9 and TRBJ2-6; 7 nucleotides line up with TRBD1. CDR3 length equals 18 residues. V lost 1 base and J lost 0; bases outside the gene matches: 7. CDR1 and CDR2 from the germline V gene are SGDLS and YYNGEE. The full variable domain, its missing parts supplied by reference TRBV9 and TRBJ2-6, is DSGVTQTPKHLITATGQRVTLRCSPRSGDLSVYWYQQSLDQGLQFLIQYYNGEERAKGNILERFSAQQFPDLHSELNLSSLELGDSALYFCASSVRSGGPSGANVLTFGAGSRLTVL.

V gene TRBV28 combines with J gene TRBJ2-7; 7 bases map to TRBD1. The CDR3 runs to 14 residues. Germline CDR1 MDHEN, CDR2 SYDVKM. J was trimmed by 1 base and V by 6 bases; bases with no gene match: 6. The CDR3 DNA reads TGTGCCAGCAGCCCCCGACAGGGATCCTACGAGCAGTACTTC. This encodes CASSPRQGSYEQYF.

This clone was found once. This rearrangement joins TRBV11-1 to TRBJ2-1, with 9 bases identical to TRBD2. With V trimmed by 5 bases and J by 14 bases, 7 bases remained unmatched. CDR1 is SGHAT and CDR2 is FQDESV in the germline V gene (reference sequence). The CDR3 is 12 residues long. CDR3 bases: TGTGCCAGCAGCCTTAGCGGGGGCGAGGAGTTCTTC. It specifies CASSLSGGEEFF.